This T cell receptor (beta chain) was sequenced for a study of cytomegalovirus exposure and HLA in healthy donors (dated by TCRdb to about 2017). For the study in its entirety: A later analysis indicated that the roughly 120 validation repertoires were generated on the platform also employed for the approximately 700 repertoires of the first cohort. The study was designed to test whether signatures of past pathogen exposure could be identified by cataloging public T cell receptors. In addition to the first cohort of about 650 subjects, a separate validation cohort of approximately 130 different subjects was used. To predict cytomegalovirus infection status, the study brought together high-throughput TCR immunosequencing, statistical association of individual TCRs with disease status, and machine learning. The research as a whole found: The study gave a list of some 150 TCR beta chains associated with cytomegalovirus. A later analysis had no HLA typing for the validation cohort, so co-occurrence there was scored across all 130 or so repertoires. Most TCR sequences were seen in very few donors, while some public TCRs were found in many individuals. In vitro tests confirmed that a few of the cytomegalovirus-associated TCR beta chains recognize cytomegalovirus antigens. The classifier was reported to diagnose cytomegalovirus status with high specificity and sensitivity in both the original and validation cohorts. According to the authors, the approach could potentially be generalized to other disease states and immunological phenotypes. In a later analysis, TCRs clustered in the first cohort were found to also tend to co-occur in the 130 or so validation repertoires, with 94% of cluster scores above 0.

Donors formed part of the validation cohort, which comprised 120 subjects and was distinct from the first cohort of 550 to 850 subjects. The method was the immunoSEQ multiplex PCR assay. In the authors' own workflow: A statistical classification framework was developed to diagnose cytomegalovirus status using the catalog of TCR beta chain sequences. TCRdb took this table from immuneACCESS and kept in-frame rearrangements with V and J called. Such tables lack part of the clones; where checked against another copy, unresolved V genes explain under half of the gap, and the rest is unexplained. V, J and clone size are those of that table, while D and trimming were read from the DNA. The sample records 120,000 to 150,000 clones, 70% to 90% of which are singletons. Together, the top ten hold 2.9% of the sample. Remarks on this clone: Its antigen target is currently unknown. Qualities for individual bases were not recorded, and no much larger clone is one base off.

The germline V end is reduced by 4 bases and the J end by 9 bases; junction bases left unmatched: 11. From a lookup of the germline V gene (reference sequence), CDR1 and CDR2 are MNHNY and SVGAGI. The cysteine opens and the phenylalanine closes a CDR3 of 16 amino acids. This entry keeps only the CDR3 DNA: 48 bases, framed from base 1. The origin of this receptor is a man aged 18 to 29 in good health and CMV-seronegative. The sample was PBMCs. The rearranged chain carries TRBV6-6 and TRBJ2-1, and 11 junction bases match TRBD2. The CDR3 protein sequence reads: CASSSLAGGPVGEQFF. The nucleotide sequence reads as follows: TGTGCCAGCAGTTCATTAGCGGGGGGGCCTGTGGGTGAGCAGTTCTTC.